The 23 T cell receptor beta chains listed next were all sequenced from one sample in a study of blood T cells in healthy people across ages. A second PCR of 7 to 11 cycles used a sample-barcoded 5' primer and a J-beta primer mix. MiXCR was run by TCRdb on the 5' RACE reads, yielding one entry per CDR3 protein. The table has over 1.5 million distinct CDR3 sequences, about 50% seen once; the top ten hold more than 2%. The source material was blood. The origin of the receptors is a woman aged 40-49 years in good health.

The chain uses TRBV7-9 and TRBJ2-5; TRBD2 agrees at 8 bases. CDR1 and CDR2 from the germline V gene are SEHNR and FQNEAQ (reference sequence). This CDR3 comprises 16 residues. Trimming cost V 3 bases and J 3 bases; bases outside gene matches: 9. Here the CDR3 DNA reads TGTGCCAGCAGCTTCGCCTTAACGGGGGGGGAAGAGACCCAGTACTTC. It yields the protein CASSFALTGGEETQYF.

The chain uses TRBV6-2 or TRBV6-3 and TRBJ2-1; the match to TRBD2 covers 10 bases. With 10 bases clipped from V and 4 bases from J, the junction kept 10 bases outside the gene matches. Per the germline V gene, CDR1 is MNHEY and CDR2 is SVGEGT. CDR3 size: 15 residues. The CDR3 nucleotides read TGTGCCATCGTCAAAGCGGGGGGGCTATACAATGAGCAGTTCTTC. Its protein is CAIVKAGGLYNEQFF.

The chain couples TRBV9 to TRBJ1-6; no firm D call. The CDR3 spans 14 residues. Germline-derived CDR1 and CDR2 are SGDLS and YYNGEE. V gave up 0 bases and J gave up 5 bases, with 6 bases separating them. CDR3 coding DNA: TGTGCCAGCAGCGTAGGACTGGATAATTCACCCCTCCACTTT. Translated, it gives CASSVGLDNSPLHF.

This clonotype has only one observation. This rearrangement joins TRBV12-3 or TRBV12-4 to TRBJ1-2; D is ambiguous. V lost 11 bases, J lost 5 bases, and 21 bases lay in between. The CDR3 is 14 amino acids. The CDR3 is CAASSLGRGYGYTF. CDR3 sequence (DNA): TGTGCCGCCAGCAGTTTAGGTAGAGGGTATGGCTACACCTTC.

The chain employs TRBV29-1 and TRBJ2-6; D uncertain. The CDR3 length is 13 residues. Germline V gene data show CDR1 as SQVTM and CDR2 as ANQGSEA. V shed 4 bases and J shed 2 bases, with 6 bases lying between them. This chain's CDR3 is CSVARTGANVLTF. For the CDR3, the DNA is TGCAGCGTTGCGAGAACTGGGGCCAACGTCCTGACTTTC. Drawing the rest from reference TRBV29-1 and TRBJ2-6, the complete variable domain is SAVISQKPSRDICQRGTSLTIQCQVDSQVTMMFWYRQQPGQSLTLIATANQGSEATYESGFVIDKFPISRPNLTFSTLTVSNMSPEDSSIYLCSVARTGANVLTFGAGSRLTVL.

The chain has TRBV7-9 and TRBJ1-4, with D perhaps TRBD1 (6 bases). This CDR3 comprises 14 residues. The ends were cut back, 7 bases at V and 3 bases at J, with 12 bases in the middle. CDR1 is SEHNR, CDR2 FQNEAQ, per germline (reference sequence). CDR3 in amino acids: CASTMGASNEKLFF. The CDR3 coding sequence is TGTGCCAGCACCATGGGGGCCTCTAATGAAAAACTGTTTTTT.

Only a few counts were recorded for this clonotype. The chain is built from TRBV10-3 and TRBJ1-6, with 8 bases aligning to TRBD1. After removal of 4 bases from V and 10 bases from J, the junction contained 6 bases not matched to a gene. CDR1 is ENHRY, CDR2 SYGVKD, per germline. This CDR3 has 14 amino acids. The CDR3 DNA is TGTGCCATCAGTGCGACAGGGGTGAGATCACCCCTCCACTTT. Encoded protein: CAISATGVRSPLHF.

A few counts support this clonotype. The genes are TRBV18 and TRBJ2-1; D is unclear. Deletions cut 3 bases from V and 0 bases from J, with 12 bases between. This CDR3 region has 16 residues. CDR1 is KGHSH, CDR2 LQKENI, per germline. DNA for the CDR3: TGTGCCAGCTCACCGTTGGGAACAAGCTCCTACAATGAGCAGTTCTTC. It yields the protein CASSPLGTSSYNEQFF. Looking up the rest from reference TRBV18 and TRBJ2-1 gives the full variable domain: NAGVMQNPRHLVRRRGQEARLRCSPMKGHSHVYWYRQLPEEGLKFMVYLQKENIIDESGMPKERFSAEFPKEGPSILRIQQVVRGDSAAYFCASSPLGTSSYNEQFFGPGTRLTVL.

This clonotype was found a few times. This rearrangement joins TRBV29-1 to TRBJ2-7, with 13 bases lining up with TRBD2. The CDR3 is 17 amino acids. With V trimmed by 3 bases and J by 0 bases, 8 bases remained unmatched. In germline, CDR1 is SQVTM, CDR2 ANQGSEA. CDR3 loop: CSVETSGGSYSSYEQYF. The DNA of the CDR3 is TGCAGCGTTGAGACTAGCGGGGGGTCCTATAGCTCCTACGAGCAGTACTTC.

This rearrangement joins TRBV20-1 to TRBJ2-5, with TRBD2 identical over 10 bases. The CDR3 sequence is 16 residues long. With V trimmed by 4 bases and J by 11 bases, 19 bases remained unmatched. CDR1 and CDR2 from the germline V gene are DFQATT and SNEGSKA (reference sequence). CDR3 nucleotide sequence: TGCAGTGCTACTAGAGCGGGGGGGCTTAGGGACAATGAGCAGTACTTC. Translated, it gives CSATRAGGLRDNEQYF.

This clonotype was detected only a few times. The J gene is TRBJ1-2, the V gene TRBV12-3 or TRBV12-4, with 10 bases lining up with TRBD1. The V gene end was trimmed by 6 bases and the J gene end by 3 bases; junction bases not matched to a gene: 1. The CDR3 covers 13 residues. This CDR3 is CASRGTGDYGYTF. Written as DNA, the CDR3 is TGTGCCAGCAGGGGGACAGGGGACTATGGCTACACCTTC.

The chain recombines TRBV7-9 with TRBJ2-5, with 11 bases matching TRBD2. In germline, CDR1 is SEHNR, CDR2 FQNEAQ (reference sequence). The V and J ends lost 3 bases and 0 bases, in that order; junction bases with no gene match: 3. This CDR3 has 16 amino acids. The CDR3: CASSFPSGGYQETQYF. The CDR3 DNA follows: TGTGCCAGCAGCTTCCCTAGCGGGGGGTACCAAGAGACCCAGTACTTC.

The V gene is TRBV5-1, the J gene TRBJ2-3, with D possibly TRBD1 on 5 matching bases. Per germline, CDR1 SGHRS and CDR2 YFSETQ. The CDR3 contains 17 residues. Trimming removed 0 bases at V and 2 bases at J, with 16 bases between. CDR3 sequence (DNA): TGCGCCAGCAGCTTGGAGACAGCTAGGATGCCCACAGATACGCAGTATTTT. This translates into CASSLETARMPTDTQYF.

This chain joins TRBV6-1 and TRBJ1-2, with unresolved D. Trimming pared 3 bases from V and 0 bases from J, leaving 11 bases between. Germline assignment: CDR1 MNHNS and CDR2 SASEGT. The CDR3 length is 15 residues. CDR3 residues: CASSDSHTANYGYTF. Written as DNA, the CDR3 is TGTGCCAGCAGTGACTCCCACACTGCTAACTATGGCTACACCTTC.

This clonotype showed up just a few times. This rearrangement joins TRBV7-2 to TRBJ1-2; D uncertain. V lost 5 bases and J lost 0, with 13 bases in between. CDR3 length equals 15 residues. The germline V gene encodes CDR1 SGHTA and CDR2 FQGNSA. CDR3 loop: CASSPPWEPNYGYTF. The CDR3 region has the DNA TGTGCCAGCAGCCCACCTTGGGAGCCTAACTATGGCTACACCTTC.

The CDR3 here is CASSAPGQGLSYEQYF. The CDR3 nucleotides are TGTGCCAGCAGTGCCCCAGGACAGGGCCTCTCCTACGAGCAGTACTTC. The rearrangement links TRBV6-2 or TRBV6-3 to TRBJ2-7, with TRBD1 identical over 8 bases. V dropped 5 bases and J dropped 0; count of bases not matched to a gene: 9. There are 16 residues in the CDR3. Germline-derived CDR1 and CDR2 are MNHEY and SVGEGT.

In this sample, this clonotype turned up a few times. This sequence joins TRBV9 and TRBJ2-2; 7 nucleotides line up with TRBD1. Germline V lookup: CDR1 SGDLS, CDR2 YYNGEE. This CDR3 has 13 amino acids. V shed 3 bases and J 7 bases; nucleotides not matched to a gene: 3. Here the CDR3 reads CASSGQGYGELFF. CDR3 sequence (DNA): TGTGCCAGCAGCGGACAGGGTTACGGGGAGCTGTTTTTT.

Concerning this clonotype: Germline and junction disagree at one end, which may indicate a read error. The chain employs TRBV18 and TRBJ1-1; D remains ambiguous. Per the germline V gene, CDR1 is KGHSH and CDR2 is LQKENI. The CDR3 length is 13 residues. The CDR3 loop reads CASTPPISSEAFF. The CDR3 DNA reads TGTGCCAGCACACCACCGATATCTTCAGAAGCTTTCTTT.

This clonotype appeared a few times. The chain links TRBV7-4 to TRBJ2-4, with D maybe TRBD2 (5 bases). Trimming stripped 0 bases from V and 1 base from J, with 13 bases between. In germline, CDR1 is SGHVT, CDR2 SQSDAQ. The CDR3 consists of 17 residues. The chain's CDR3 is CASSLAPLGRAKNIQYF. The DNA of the CDR3 is TGTGCCAGCAGCTTAGCGCCACTAGGTAGGGCCAAAAACATTCAGTACTTC.

This clonotype has more than one count but fewer than ten. The J gene is TRBJ2-7, the V gene TRBV4-1; 10 bases agree with TRBD1. J was trimmed by 9 bases and V by 2 bases; bases with no gene match: 10. Germline values: CDR1 MGHRA, CDR2 YSYEKL. The CDR3 runs to 15 residues. The CDR3 loop reads CASSQPRDRGLRQYF. For the CDR3, the DNA is TGCGCCAGCAGCCAACCCCGGGACAGGGGCTTGAGGCAGTACTTC.

The chain links TRBV5-1 to TRBJ2-7, with D tentatively TRBD2 (6 bases). This CDR3 has 15 residues. Trimming pared 5 bases from V and 2 bases from J, leaving 17 bases between. Germline CDR1 and CDR2: SGHRS and YFSETQ. The CDR3: CASRQRDSAAYEQYF. Here the CDR3 DNA reads TGCGCCAGCAGACAAAGGGACTCTGCAGCCTACGAGCAGTACTTC.

This clonotype was detected only a few times. The chain links TRBV7-8 to TRBJ2-4; perhaps TRBD1 as D (5 bases). The J call may be wrong; the DNA end is better matched by TRBJ2-7. Germline V gives CDR1 SGHVS, CDR2 FQNEAQ. The CDR3 spans 14 residues. The CDR3 protein is CASSLRGRDYEQYF. The CDR3 DNA is TGTGCCAGCAGCTTAAGGGGCAGGGACTACGAGCAGTACTTC.

The J gene is TRBJ2-2, the V gene TRBV10-3; the D gene is possibly TRBD1 (6 bases). Trimming shortened V by 8 bases and J by 6 bases, and 13 bases separated the two germline ends. The CDR3 length is 13 residues. The germline gives CDR1 ENHRY, CDR2 SYGVKD. The CDR3 protein is CAIANPGAGELFF. CDR3 nucleotide sequence: TGTGCCATCGCCAATCCAGGGGCCGGGGAGCTGTTTTTT.